This is a list of T cell receptor beta chains from one sample in a study of Graves' ophthalmopathy and Graves' hyperthyroidism. TCRdb re-called the multiplex PCR reads with MiXCR, one entry per CDR3 protein. Found here are about 700,000 distinct CDR3 sequences, roughly two fifths of them singletons; the top ten hold over 2.5%. Sequencing input: peripheral blood. The origin of the receptors is an adult man with Graves' ophthalmopathy. Each CDR3 is given with its conserved first and last residue. The D gene is left open where the match is weak. The size of a clone is reported for some rows only, either as once, few or many, or as a class for expanded clones.

>many|TRBV10-3|TRBJ2-7|TRBD1
TGTGCCATCAGCGACGGACAGGGAATTTACGAGCAGTACTTC
CAISDGQGIYEQYF
>NA|TRBV10-3|TRBJ2-7|TRBD2
TGTGCCAGCAGTTACCTCTTCCGTCGGGAGGAATCCTACGAGCAGTACTTC
CASSYLFRREESYEQYF
>few|TRBV19|TRBJ1-1|NA
TGTGCCAGTAGTATATATCCCCAATTCGGGGACACTGAAGCTTTCTTT
CASSIYPQFGDTEAFF
>NA|TRBV10-2|TRBJ1-5|NA
TGCGCCAGCAGTGAGTCGCGAGAGGGGTATAGCAATCAGCCCCAGCATTTT
CASSESREGYSNQPQHF
>many|TRBV7-8|TRBJ2-6|NA
TGTGCCAGCAGCTTATCACCGGGACCCCAGACCAACGTCCTGACTTTC
CASSLSPGPQTNVLTF
>many|TRBV24-1|TRBJ1-2|TRBD1
TGTGCCACCAGTGACGGACAGGGAAAAGGCTACACCTTC
CATSDGQGKGYTF
>NA|TRBV29-1|TRBJ2-6|TRBD2
TGCAGCGTTCAATGGTGGGAGGGCAACGTCCTGACTTTC
CSVQWWEGNVLTF
>NA|TRBV7-8|TRBJ1-6|NA
TGTGCCAGCAGTGGATGGGGGAATGGCATGTCCCTCCACTTT
CASSGWGNGMSLHF
>NA|TRBV19|TRBJ2-7|NA
TGTGCCAGTAATAGGGGTGCATATGGAGGATACGAGCAGTACTTC
CASNRGAYGGYEQYF
>NA|TRBV7-6|TRBJ2-5|NA
TGTGCCAGCAGCTTGCAGCCACAGGGTAGGGAGACCCGGTACTTC
CASSLQPQGRETRYF
>many|TRBV9|TRBJ2-7|NA
TGTGCCAGCAGCGTAGTGAGGATACAGGGAACAGAGCAGTACTTC
CASSVVRIQGTEQYF
>few|TRBV4-2|TRBJ1-2|TRBD1
TGTGCCAGCAGCCAAGACTCAGGGACAGGGGGTTACTATGGCTACACCTTC
CASSQDSGTGGYYGYTF
>few|TRBV7-9|TRBJ1-4|TRBD1
TGTGCCAGCAGCGGACAGGGATACGTGGAAAAACTGTTTTTT
CASSGQGYVEKLFF
>many|TRBV5-1|TRBJ1-4|NA
TGCGCCAGCAGCTTGAGGGGGGTCAATGAAAAACTGTTTTTT
CASSLRGVNEKLFF
>NA|TRBV6-5|TRBJ1-2|TRBD1
TGTGCCAGCAGTTACCCGATGGGTGAGGGGGCGAGTGATGGCTACACCTTC
CASSYPMGEGASDGYTF
>few|TRBV25-1|TRBJ1-3|NA
TGTGCCAGCAGTTCACTGGGCTCTGGAAACACCATATATTTT
CASSSLGSGNTIYF
>few|TRBV6-5|TRBJ1-1|NA
TGTGCCAGCAGAATACATGACAGGCCGGGGGGAGCTTTCTTT
CASRIHDRPGGAFF
>many|TRBV7-9|TRBJ2-7|NA
TGTGCCAGCTCGCGCCCCGGGGGGCAAGAGCAGTACTTC
CASSRPGGQEQYF
>NA|TRBV5-1|TRBJ1-4|NA
TGCGCCAGCAGCCCCCAGGGAGTCTCTAATGAAAAACTGTTTTTT
CASSPQGVSNEKLFF
>NA|TRBV4-3|TRBJ1-1|TRBD1
TGCGCCAGCAGCCTCCCCACCACAGGGGGGAACACTGAAGCTTTCTTT
CASSLPTTGGNTEAFF
>many|TRBV29-1|TRBJ1-1|NA
TGCAGCGTTGACGGCGGTGAGTTCACTGAAGCTTTCTTT
CSVDGGEFTEAFF
>many|TRBV25-1|TRBJ2-5|NA
TGTGCCAGCCTTACGGGGGAGACCCAGTACTTC
CASLTGETQYF
>many|TRBV19|TRBJ1-1|NA
TGTGCCAGTAGTATCACACAGGACAACACTGAAGCTTTCTTT
CASSITQDNTEAFF
>many|TRBV2|TRBJ2-5|TRBD2
TGTGCCACCCAAAACGGACTAGCGGGAGTTCGGGAAGAGACCCAGTACTTC
CATQNGLAGVREETQYF
>NA|TRBV2|TRBJ2-2|TRBD1
TGTGCCAGCAGAACAGGGGTGGAGCTGTTTTTT
CASRTGVELFF
>once|TRBV29-1|TRBJ2-5|TRBD2
TGCAGCGTGACCGGGAGGAGTTTCACCGGGACCCAACCCGGGACCCAGTACTTC
CSVTGRSFTGTQPGTQYF
>NA|TRBV7-3|TRBJ2-3|NA
TGTGCCAGCAGCTCCAGGGGTACCGGGAGATTAAATACGCAGTATTTT
CASSSRGTGRLNTQYF
>many|TRBV25-1|TRBJ1-1|TRBD1
TGTGCCAGCAGTGCGGGACAGGGCACTGAAGCTTTCTTT
CASSAGQGTEAFF
>NA|TRBV29-1|TRBJ2-5|NA
TGCAGTGCCCCCCCCGGGGGTGTAAGCGAGACCCAGTACTTC
CSAPPGGVSETQYF
>many|TRBV7-9|TRBJ1-1|NA
TGTGCCAGCAGCGGACTGTTGAACACTGAAGCTTTCTTT
CASSGLLNTEAFF
>NA|TRBV7-9|TRBJ1-1|NA
TGTGCCAGCAGCCCAGACCCCCGCCGGGAAAACACTGAAGCTTTCTTT
CASSPDPRRENTEAFF
>many|TRBV20-1|TRBJ2-5|NA
TGCAGTGCTGGACGTCGGGAGACCCAGTACTTC
CSAGRRETQYF
>NA|TRBV7-2|TRBJ2-3|NA
TGTGCCAGCAGCACTCAGCAACCTACGCAGTATTTT
CASSTQQPTQYF
>NA|TRBV20-1|TRBJ2-7|TRBD1
TGCAGTGCTAGAAGGACAGGGATCAGCGTCGAGCAGTACTTC
CSARRTGISVEQYF
>many|TRBV29-1|TRBJ1-1|TRBD1
TGCAGCGTTGAAACAGGGGGCGCGGGGACTGAAGCTTTCTTT
CSVETGGAGTEAFF
>many|TRBV10-3|TRBJ2-7|NA
TGTGCCATCAGGGAAGCTCCCCAGGACGGCTACGAGCAGTACTTC
CAIREAPQDGYEQYF
>many|TRBV29-1|TRBJ1-1|TRBD1
TGCAGCGTATCCGGGACAGGGATAATGAACACTGAAGCTTTCTTT
CSVSGTGIMNTEAFF
>many|TRBV2|TRBJ2-5|TRBD1
TGTGCCAGCAGTGGGGGACAGGGGAAAGAGACCCAGTACTTC
CASSGGQGKETQYF
>many|TRBV7-3|TRBJ1-4|TRBD1
TGCGCCAGCAGCTTGACAGGGGGTGAAAAACTGTTTTTT
CASSLTGGEKLFF
>NA|TRBV10-3|TRBJ2-1|NA
TGTGCCATCAGGGATGCTAGCGCCCAACCCTACAATGAGCAGTTCTTC
CAIRDASAQPYNEQFF
>many|TRBV19|TRBJ1-1|NA
TGTGCCAGTAGTATCGTAGGACGCCGGAACACTGAAGCTTTCTTT
CASSIVGRRNTEAFF
>NA|TRBV7-4|TRBJ1-1|NA
TGTGCCAGCAGCTTAACTTCGGGCAGGAGCACTGAAGCTTTCTTT
CASSLTSGRSTEAFF
>few|TRBV10-3|TRBJ1-1|NA
TGTGCCAGCAGTTACAGGAGAGAAAACACTGAAGCTTTCTTT
CASSYRRENTEAFF
>NA|TRBV4-3|TRBJ2-7|NA
TGCGCCAGCAGCCAAGACAGGACGGAGGGATACGAGCAGTACTTC
CASSQDRTEGYEQYF
>NA|TRBV7-2|TRBJ2-7|TRBD1
TGTGCCAGCAGCCCGACGACAGGGGGTGAGCAGTACTTC
CASSPTTGGEQYF
>NA|TRBV9|TRBJ2-7|NA
TGTGCCACCAGTGAAAGGTCCGGGGATGAGCAGTACTTC
CATSERSGDEQYF
>NA|TRBV5-1|TRBJ1-1|TRBD1
TGCGCCAGCAGCTTTGGACAGGGGGAGGATACGGACACTGAAGCTTTCTTT
CASSFGQGEDTDTEAFF
>NA|TRBV10-3|TRBJ2-7|NA
TGTGCCAGCTATCGGGGGGCCGGTCTGGACGAGCAGTACTTC
CASYRGAGLDEQYF
>NA|TRBV29-1|TRBJ1-1|TRBD1
TGCAGCGTTGGGCAACCTGGACAGGGAGGTCTAGCTTTCTTT
CSVGQPGQGGLAFF